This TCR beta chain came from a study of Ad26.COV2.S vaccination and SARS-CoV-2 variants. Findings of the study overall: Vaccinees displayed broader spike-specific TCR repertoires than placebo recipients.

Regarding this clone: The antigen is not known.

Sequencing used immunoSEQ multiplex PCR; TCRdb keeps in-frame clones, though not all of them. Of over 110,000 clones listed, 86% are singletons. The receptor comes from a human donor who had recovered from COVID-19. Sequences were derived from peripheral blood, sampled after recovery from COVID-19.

CDR3 DNA: TGTGCCAGCAGTTCCTTAGCGACCCCTTACAATGAGCAGTTCTTC. Amino acids: CASSSLATPYNEQFF. The V gene is TRBV27, the J gene TRBJ2-1; D is possibly TRBD2 (5 bases). The CDR3 consists of 15 residues. Germline V CDR1 and CDR2: MNHEY, SMNVEV (reference sequence). V was trimmed by 4 bases and J by 4 bases, leaving 14 bases between them.